Listed below are T cell receptor beta chains from one sample, sequenced in a study of CD8 T cells in Susac syndrome. Each CDR3 protein gets one entry after TCRdb re-called the immunoSEQ multiplex PCR reads with MiXCR. Of around 220,000 distinct CDR3 sequences in the sample, about 94% were seen once. Sequencing input: CD8+ T cells from PBMCs. The receptors originated from a human donor with multiple sclerosis. Both conserved end residues are part of each CDR3.

J gene | V gene | CDR3 protein
TRBJ2-1 | TRBV9 | CASSVEWGFTNEQFF
TRBJ1-3 | TRBV5-1 | CASSSDGTAGNTIYF
TRBJ1-1 | TRBV19 | CASSIAQGSNTEAFF
TRBJ1-1 | TRBV7-9 | CASSQLRWTVNNAFAFF
TRBJ2-1 | TRBV29-1 | CSAVSGRDSNEQFF
TRBJ2-5 | TRBV19 | CASRPAGGAAETQYF
TRBJ2-7 | TRBV27 | CASSSGTSLLAQYF
TRBJ2-1 | TRBV18 | CASSPGLAGINEQFF
TRBJ2-2 | TRBV11-3 | CASSFSSDNTGELFF
TRBJ2-3 | TRBV27 | CASSSKDKGTDTQYF
TRBJ2-7 | TRBV27 | CASSSGPFPREQYF
TRBJ2-1 | TRBV27 | CASYAGSGNEQFF
TRBJ1-2 | TRBV19 | CASSIPWALHYGYTF
TRBJ2-3 | TRBV14 | CASSQGQGTTDTQYF
TRBJ1-2 | TRBV7-9 | CASSKGMDYGYTF